This T cell receptor beta chain was captured by sequencing in a study of regulatory T cells in long-lasting Graves disease. Across the study: Graves' patients who were just diagnosed had used antithyroid drugs for under 3 months.

According to the study, TCR beta libraries were built with iRepertoire HTBI primers and CDR3-region Arm-PCR. TCRdb reanalysed the multiplex PCR reads using MiXCR and keeps one entry per CDR3 protein. The top ten clones hold about 23% of a sample with roughly 420,000 distinct CDR3 sequences, less than 20% of them seen once. Regarding time point: newly diagnosed GD, antithyroid drugs for less than 3 months. PBMC-extracted RNA yielded the TCR library. The V gene's germline CDR1 is LNHDA and CDR2 SQIVND (reference sequence). V dropped 7 bases and J dropped 1 base, with 14 bases sitting between them. The CDR3 covers 14 residues. Separately, the same data were catalogued under a study of T cells in Graves' hyperthyroidism and ophthalmopathy. That work contributes: The study based diagnoses on clinical symptoms, serum thyroxine and TRAb, thyroid ultrasound and orbital computed tomography. The model's output predicted ophthalmopathy at a median of roughly 6.9 months prior to onset.

The sample in question was peripheral blood mononuclear cells (PBMCs), obtained at new diagnosis, from a patient treated with antithyroid drugs. The TCR originated in a young woman with Graves disease. The chain couples TRBV19 to TRBJ2-7; D perhaps matches TRBD1 (6 bases). CDR3 nucleotide sequence: TGTGCCAGTAAGAGTACAGGGCTATCCTACGAGCAGTACTTC. Protein: CASKSTGLSYEQYF.